The clone carrying this TCR beta chain was seen a single time. The antigen is not known. The CDR3 spans 14 residues. V lost 6 bases to trimming and J lost 3 bases; unmatched junction nucleotides: 5. In germline, CDR1 is MNHEY, CDR2 SMNVEV (reference sequence). The data derive from a study of T cell responses to AZD1222 COVID-19 vaccine. Findings and caveats of the study: Repertoire sampling was restricted to post-peak T cell response timepoints.

Produced via immunoSEQ multiplex PCR; TCRdb's table is partial and in-frame only. The sample records around 100,000 clones, approximately 86% being singletons. This receptor was identified in an adult in good health. The V and J genes are TRBV27 and TRBJ1-5; 7 nucleotides line up with TRBD1. Sequenced material: peripheral blood, taken on day 0 of AZD1222 vaccination. The CDR3 region has the DNA TGTGCCAGCAGGACGACAGGGTTCAATCAGCCCCAGCATTTT. Translated, it gives CASRTTGFNQPQHF.